The entry below gives a single TCR beta chain sequence along with its context. A sample-barcoded 5' primer and a J-beta primer mix were used in a second PCR of roughly 6 to 11 cycles. MiXCR, applied by TCRdb to the 5' RACE reads, yields one record per CDR3 protein. The sample includes approximately 780,000 distinct CDR3 sequences, roughly 24% of them seen just once. These data belong to a study of blood T cells in healthy people across ages. Trimming stripped 2 bases from V and 5 bases from J, with 10 bases between. The CDR3 extends over 13 amino acids. Germline CDR1 DFQATT, CDR2 SNEGSKA (reference sequence). The sample was also linked to a second study, of T cells of mothers and their children. As that report states: A few healthy Caucasian mothers gave samples, and so did their six children.

This clonotype originated in a boy between 10 and 17 years old in good health. The V call is TRBV20-1, the J call TRBJ2-4; unclear D gene. Material: blood. This chain's CDR3 is CSARWTRQNIQYF. CDR3 coding DNA: TGCAGTGCTAGATGGACCCGGCAAAACATTCAGTACTTC.